This TCR beta chain was captured in a study of cytomegalovirus exposure and HLA in healthy donors. Study conclusions and caveats: The authors excluded some V segments, including TRBV6-2 and TRBV6-3, as indistinguishable.

With 60 Vbeta and 13 Jbeta primers, the PCR was carried out. The method was immunoSEQ multiplex PCR; TCRdb's version includes in-frame clones alone and lacks a portion of them. The sample carries about 200,000 clones, 75% to 85% recorded once. In the case of this clone: As yet, its antigen is unknown.

The CDR3 runs 14 residues. The V gene's germline CDR1 is SGHTA and CDR2 FQGNSA. With 5 bases clipped from V and 1 base from J, the junction kept 4 bases outside the gene matches. Likely unrecorded immune exposures existed in these nominally healthy donors. Material for sequencing was PBMCs. The rearrangement links TRBV7-2 to TRBJ2-5, with 7 bases aligning to TRBD2. This receptor was obtained from a woman aged 50 to 60 in good health and CMV-seronegative. Here the CDR3 DNA reads TGTGCCAGCAGCCAGGGAGGGGCCCAAGAGACCCAGTACTTC. It yields the protein CASSQGGAQETQYF.